The 28 T cell receptor beta chains given below trace back to one sample, sequenced in a study of cytomegalovirus exposure and HLA in healthy donors. PCR amplification relied on 60 Vbeta primers (plus 13 Jbeta primers). Clones were read by immunoSEQ multiplex PCR, and TCRdb kept only the in-frame ones, dropping some. The data show 65,000 to 95,000 clones, with around 80% seen just once and 2% to 3% held by the top ten. Sequencing used PBMCs. The receptors here all came from a male donor in good health and CMV-seropositive.

The chain has TRBV7-2 and TRBJ2-7; 9 nucleotides line up with TRBD1. V trimming: 2 bases; J trimming: 5 bases; junction bases outside the gene matches: 7. This CDR3 is 15 amino acids long. Germline loops: CDR1 SGHTA, CDR2 FQGNSA. CDR3 protein: CASSLTGTGLHEQYF. The CDR3, as DNA: TGTGCCAGCAGCTTAACCGGGACAGGGCTCCACGAGCAGTACTTC.

This clone was seen a few times. The chain uses TRBV19 and TRBJ2-7; D possibly corresponds to TRBD1 (6 bases). V was cut by 7 bases and J by 6 bases, with 16 bases left in between. The CDR3 consists of 13 residues. Looked up from germline, CDR1 is LNHDA and CDR2 is SQIVND (reference sequence). The CDR3 loop reads CASTPTGWGEQYF. Written as DNA, the CDR3 is TGTGCCAGTACCCCAACAGGGTGGGGCGAGCAGTACTTC.

This chain joins TRBV28 and TRBJ1-2; D is perhaps TRBD1 (5 bases). V lost 4 bases to trimming and J lost 5 bases, with 17 bases between them. The CDR3 length is 15 residues. CDR1 MDHEN and CDR2 SYDVKM come from the germline V gene. CDR3 sequence (DNA): TGTGCCAGCAGTTCCCTTCGGCAGGGTAAATATGGCTACACCTTC. It codes for CASSSLRQGKYGYTF.

V is TRBV23-1 and J is TRBJ2-3; 9 positions match TRBD1. TRBV23-1 is annotated as an ORF whose role is uncertain. The CDR3 runs to 18 residues. With 3 bases clipped from V and 4 bases from J, the junction kept 14 bases outside the gene matches. Written as DNA, the CDR3 is TGCGCCAGCAGTCATTACCCTACAGGGGGCGAGTTCCCAGATACGCAGTATTTT. Protein: CASSHYPTGGEFPDTQYF.

The J gene is TRBJ2-7, the V gene TRBV28, with TRBD2 identical over 7 bases. Germline V gene data show CDR1 as MDHEN and CDR2 as SYDVKM. CDR3 length equals 15 residues. The V and J ends lost 3 bases and 2 bases, in that order; junction bases with no gene match: 7. This CDR3 reads CASSFFLGGTYEQYF. The CDR3 DNA follows: TGTGCCAGCAGTTTCTTTTTGGGGGGGACCTACGAGCAGTACTTC.

The chain combines TRBV25-1 with TRBJ2-7, with D tentatively TRBD2 (7 bases). V gave up 8 bases and J gave up 4 bases, with 18 bases separating them. Germline assignment: CDR1 MGHDK and CDR2 SYGVNS. The CDR3 length is 14 residues. The CDR3 nucleotides read TGTGCCAGCGAGAGGGGGGGCAAGGGTTACGAGCAGTACTTC. Its protein product is CASERGGKGYEQYF.

This clone was recorded once. The rearrangement uses TRBV15 and TRBJ2-6; no firm D call. Germline CDR1 and CDR2: LNHNV and YYDKDF (reference sequence). Trimming shortened V by 6 bases and J by 0 bases, and 9 bases separated the two germline ends. The CDR3 is made up of 15 amino acids. The CDR3 DNA follows: TGTGCCACCAGTACTCCCCTCTCTGGGGCCAACGTCCTGACTTTC. Encoded protein: CATSTPLSGANVLTF.

V and J are TRBV7-6 and TRBJ1-1, with D possibly TRBD1 on 6 matching bases. There are 17 residues in the CDR3. V was shortened by 4 bases and J by 0 bases, with 18 bases between the two germline ends. Per the germline V gene, CDR1 is SGHVS and CDR2 is FNYEAQ. The CDR3 protein is CASSSYKTGGLNTEAFF. In DNA, the CDR3 is TGTGCCAGCAGCTCTTATAAGACAGGAGGACTGAACACTGAAGCTTTCTTT.

The chain is built from TRBV27 and TRBJ2-3, with D maybe TRBD2 (5 bases). The V and J ends lost 3 bases and 1 base respectively, with 8 bases between them. The CDR3 is 14 residues long. Germline V CDR1 and CDR2: MNHEY, SMNVEV (reference sequence). The CDR3 nucleotides read TGTGCCAGCAGTTTCGGGATCGGCACAGATACGCAGTATTTT. This translates into CASSFGIGTDTQYF.

The chain couples TRBV9 to TRBJ2-1; D gene uncertain. This CDR3 has 13 amino acids. V was pared by 0 bases and J by 7 bases, with 8 bases between. The germline gives CDR1 SGDLS, CDR2 YYNGEE. CDR3 sequence: CASSVAGRNEQFF. In nucleotides, the CDR3 is TGTGCCAGCAGCGTAGCTGGCAGGAATGAGCAGTTCTTC.

The CDR3 bases are TGTGCCAGCATTCACGAAGGACAGGGCCCCGGGGAGCTGTTTTTT. Residues: CASIHEGQGPGELFF. The gene calls are TRBV6-1 and TRBJ2-2; TRBD1 agrees at 8 bases. The CDR3 extends over 15 amino acids. CDR1 is MNHNS, CDR2 SASEGT, per germline. The ends lost 7 bases at V and 6 bases at J; junction bases unmatched: 10.

The table lists this clone with a few counts. The V call is TRBV5-1, the J call TRBJ1-1; 7 bases line up with TRBD1. The V gene end was trimmed by 4 bases and the J gene end by 0 bases; junction bases not matched to a gene: 3. The CDR3 is 14 amino acids. CDR1 and CDR2 (germline): SGHRS, YFSETQ. CDR3 loop: CASSTGVMNTEAFF. The CDR3 DNA reads as TGCGCCAGCAGCACAGGGGTAATGAACACTGAAGCTTTCTTT.

The chain employs TRBV5-1 and TRBJ2-2; D is possibly TRBD1 (5 bases). This CDR3 is built from 15 residues. V was shortened by 0 bases and J by 4 bases, with 10 bases between the two germline ends. Germline loops: CDR1 SGHRS, CDR2 YFSETQ. CDR3 residues: CASSLDRGSTGELFF. For the CDR3, the DNA is TGCGCCAGCAGCTTGGATAGGGGAAGCACCGGGGAGCTGTTTTTT.

The genes are TRBV19 and TRBJ1-2, with 8 bases matching TRBD1. Unmatched junction bases numbered 15, after V lost 4 bases and J lost 8 bases. CDR1 LNHDA and CDR2 SQIVND come from the germline V gene (reference sequence). This CDR3 has 16 amino acids. CDR3 loop: CASSTTVLDRVGGYTF. DNA for the CDR3: TGTGCCAGTAGTACCACGGTCCTGGACAGGGTGGGGGGCTACACCTTC.

The V gene is TRBV29-1, the J gene TRBJ1-1, with D uncertain. CDR3 length equals 14 residues. Per germline, CDR1 SQVTM and CDR2 ANQGSEA. V gave up 1 base and J gave up 2 bases, with 11 bases separating them. The CDR3 is CSVEAQPSNTEAFF. As DNA, the CDR3 is TGCAGCGTTGAAGCCCAGCCTAGCAACACTGAAGCTTTCTTT.

The gene calls are TRBV7-3 and TRBJ1-1, with a possible D match to TRBD1 (6 bases). The CDR3 is made up of 14 amino acids. The V end was cut by 5 bases, the J end by 1 base, with 11 bases between. The germline CDR1 and CDR2 sequences are SGHTA and FQGTGA. CDR3 sequence: CASSPGTPNTEAFF. The CDR3 DNA reads as TGTGCCAGCAGCCCCGGGACACCGAACACTGAAGCTTTCTTT.

The rearrangement joins TRBV9 to TRBJ2-7; tentatively, D is TRBD1 (6 bases). Germline loops: CDR1 SGDLS, CDR2 YYNGEE. V gave up 1 base and J gave up 6 bases, with 11 bases separating them. This CDR3 contains 13 residues. The CDR3 DNA reads as TGTGCCAGCAGCGTAACTACAGGGTTCGAGCAGTACTTC. The encoded protein is CASSVTTGFEQYF. Supplemented by reference TRBV9 and TRBJ2-7, the full variable domain reads DSGVTQTPKHLITATGQRVTLRCSPRSGDLSVYWYQQSLDQGLQFLIQYYNGEERAKGNILERFSAQQFPDLHSELNLSSLELGDSALYFCASSVTTGFEQYFGPGTRLTVT.

This clone was seen a handful of times. The chain joins TRBV27 to TRBJ2-7; 9 bases are a match to TRBD2. V dropped 5 bases and J dropped 0; count of bases not matched to a gene: 5. Looked up from germline, CDR1 is MNHEY and CDR2 is SMNVEV (reference sequence). CDR3 size: 15 residues. DNA of the CDR3: TGTGCCAGCAGTCCCGAAGCGGGAGGCTCCTACGAGCAGTACTTC. Translation gives CASSPEAGGSYEQYF.

V and J are TRBV9 and TRBJ1-1; the D is unclear. V lost 0 bases to trimming and J lost 4 bases, with 7 bases between them. The CDR3 totals 13 residues. Germline CDR1 and CDR2: SGDLS and YYNGEE. In DNA, the CDR3 is TGTGCCAGCAGCGTAGGGCGAGGCACTGAAGCTTTCTTT. Encoded protein: CASSVGRGTEAFF.

This chain connects TRBV2 to TRBJ2-7, with a weak D call TRBD1 (7 bases). In germline, CDR1 is SNHLY, CDR2 FYNNEI. This CDR3 contains 14 residues. With 4 bases removed from V and 3 bases from J, the gap between germline ends came to 13 bases. CDR3 in amino acids: CASSAYRGGYEQYF. CDR3 nucleotides: TGTGCCAGCAGTGCCTACAGGGGAGGCTACGAGCAGTACTTC.

V usage is TRBV30 and J usage is TRBJ2-7; D call uncertain. CDR3 length: 13 amino acids. The germline V and J ends were trimmed by 0 bases and 7 bases, with 13 bases remaining between them. Germline V CDR1 and CDR2: GTSNPN, SVGIG (reference sequence). The CDR3 DNA reads TGTGCCTGGAGTGTCACGGCCTCAGGTGAGCAGTACTTC. Translating gives CAWSVTASGEQYF.

The chain recombines TRBV7-2 with TRBJ2-5; TRBD1 is a possible D gene (6 bases). Trimming shortened V by 4 bases and J by 9 bases, and 21 bases separated the two germline ends. The germline V gene has CDR1 SGHTA and CDR2 FQGNSA. This CDR3 is built from 15 residues. The CDR3 protein is CASSWTRTAPSAQYF. In DNA form, the CDR3 reads TGTGCCAGCAGCTGGACGCGGACAGCTCCCTCGGCCCAGTACTTC.

Of note for this clone: One end of the junction fails to match germline, which may point to a read error. The chain joins TRBV6-6 to TRBJ2-2, with 7 bases identical to TRBD1. In germline, CDR1 is MNHNY, CDR2 SVGAGI (reference sequence). The CDR3 totals 16 residues. The CDR3 loop is CASRQNRQGGVGQLFF. For the CDR3, the DNA is TGTGCCAGCAGGCAGAACCGACAGGGTGGGGTCGGGCAGCTGTTTTTT.

The chain combines TRBV6-1 with TRBJ1-2; D might be TRBD1 (6 bases). The CDR3 is 14 amino acids. V lost 5 bases and J 0 bases, leaving 10 bases between the germline ends. Per the germline V gene, CDR1 is MNHNS and CDR2 is SASEGT. The CDR3 nucleotides are TGTGCCAGCAGTTGGACAGATACTAACTATGGCTACACCTTC. Protein sequence: CASSWTDTNYGYTF.

This clone turned up a few times. J is TRBJ1-5 and V is TRBV5-1, with TRBD1 identical over 10 bases. The V gene end was trimmed by 5 bases and the J gene end by 4 bases; junction bases not matched to a gene: 6. Germline V gives CDR1 SGHRS, CDR2 YFSETQ. This CDR3 region has 15 residues. As DNA, the CDR3 is TGCGCCAGCAGGGGGGGGACAGGGGAGAATCAGCCCCAGCATTTT. This sequence encodes CASRGGTGENQPQHF.

The chain recombines TRBV19 with TRBJ2-2; no firm D call. CDR1 LNHDA and CDR2 SQIVND come from the germline V gene (reference sequence). The CDR3 has 12 residues. V lost 6 bases and J 5 bases, leaving 7 bases between the germline ends. In DNA form, the CDR3 reads TGTGCCAGTAGGCGTCGGACCGGGGAGCTGTTTTTT. Its protein is CASRRRTGELFF.

This chain uses TRBV18 with TRBJ1-2; D unclear. The CDR3 loop spans 14 amino acids. The V end lost 3 bases, the J end lost 4 bases, and 12 bases lay between the germline ends. Germline lookup yields CDR1 KGHSH and CDR2 LQKENI. The CDR3: CASSPRGGFYGYTF. The CDR3 DNA sequence: TGTGCCAGCTCACCGCGAGGAGGGTTCTATGGCTACACCTTC.

This clone was detected only a few times. This chain connects TRBV25-1 to TRBJ2-7; 10 bases match TRBD1. The CDR3 sequence is 15 residues long. Germline V lookup: CDR1 MGHDK, CDR2 SYGVNS. V shed 1 base, J shed 5 bases, and the junction held 5 bases outside the gene matches. CDR3 coding DNA: TGTGCCAGCAGTGAATGGGGACAGGGGATCGACGAGCAGTACTTC. This sequence encodes CASSEWGQGIDEQYF.